Below are 5 T cell receptor beta chains sequenced from a single sample in a study of shared clonotypes between healthy human individuals. Only in-frame clones appear in the TCRdb table, and some are missing; sequencing was by immunoSEQ multiplex PCR. Here the sample spans about 870,000 clones, around 93% being singletons. Naive-designated CD8 cells lacked CD45RO, were positively enriched for CCR7, and omitted terminally differentiated effector memory CD45RA+ cells. Material: naive CD8+ T cells sorted from blood. These receptors were obtained from a man aged 25-45 years in good health.

The V call is TRBV6-1, the J call TRBJ2-1; 10 bases map to TRBD1. V was pared by 10 bases and J by 4 bases, with 4 bases of the junction left unmatched. The germline gives CDR1 MNHNS, CDR2 SASEGT. The CDR3 covers 13 residues. The CDR3 region has the DNA TGTGCCATCCCGGGACAGGGGTACAATGAGCAGTTCTTC. The encoded protein is CAIPGQGYNEQFF.

This clone was picked up a small number of times. The chain links TRBV6-7 to TRBJ1-5, with D uncertain. TRBV6-7 is labeled an ORF, and its function is uncertain. The CDR3 totals 16 residues. Trimming left V 1 base short and J 1 base short, with 11 bases between. CDR3 DNA: TGTGCCAGCAGTTACTTAAAGGGAAGGAGCAATCAGCCCCAGCATTTT. This encodes CASSYLKGRSNQPQHF.

The chain carries TRBV7-9 and TRBJ2-7, with TRBD1 matching 9 bases. The trim removed 4 bases at V and 3 bases at J, leaving 1 base unmatched. Germline V lookup: CDR1 SEHNR, CDR2 FQNEAQ (reference sequence). The CDR3 runs to 13 residues. This CDR3 reads CASSWDRDYEQYF. The CDR3 DNA follows: TGTGCCAGCAGCTGGGACAGGGACTACGAGCAGTACTTC. Looking up the rest from reference TRBV7-9 and TRBJ2-7 gives the full variable domain: DTGVSQNPRHKITKRGQNVTFRCDPISEHNRLYWYRQTLGQGPEFLTYFQNEAQLEKSRLLSDRFSAERPKGSFSTLEIQRTEQGDSAMYLCASSWDRDYEQYFGPGTRLTVT.

CDR3 DNA: TGCAGCGTTGAAGGGGGTGACAGGGAACGGGCAGATACGCAGTATTTT. Amino acid sequence: CSVEGGDRERADTQYF. V usage is TRBV29-1 and J usage is TRBJ2-3; 7 bases map to TRBD1. The CDR3 sequence is 16 residues long. After removal of 1 base from V and 4 bases from J, the junction contained 11 bases not matched to a gene. The germline V gene encodes CDR1 SQVTM and CDR2 ANQGSEA.

The chain uses TRBV10-3 and TRBJ2-1, with a tentative D call TRBD1 (6 bases). The CDR3 has 19 residues. Germline V CDR1 and CDR2: ENHRY, SYGVKD. V shed 6 bases and J shed 4 bases, with 28 bases lying between them. The CDR3 loop is CAISPADPQGIQGYNEQFF. The CDR3 region has the DNA TGTGCCATCAGCCCCGCCGACCCCCAAGGGATACAGGGTTACAATGAGCAGTTCTTC.